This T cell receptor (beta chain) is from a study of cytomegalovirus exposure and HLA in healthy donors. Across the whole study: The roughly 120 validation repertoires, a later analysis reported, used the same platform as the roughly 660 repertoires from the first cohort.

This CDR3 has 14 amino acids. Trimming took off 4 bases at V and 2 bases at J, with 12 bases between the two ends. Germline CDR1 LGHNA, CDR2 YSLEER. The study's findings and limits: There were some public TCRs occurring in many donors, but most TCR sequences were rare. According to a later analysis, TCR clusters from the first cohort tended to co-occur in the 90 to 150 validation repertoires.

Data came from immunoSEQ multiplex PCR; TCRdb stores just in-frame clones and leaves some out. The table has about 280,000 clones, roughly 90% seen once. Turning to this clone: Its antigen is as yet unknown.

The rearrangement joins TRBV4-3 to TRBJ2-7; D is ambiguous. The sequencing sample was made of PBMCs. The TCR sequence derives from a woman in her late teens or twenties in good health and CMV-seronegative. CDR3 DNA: TGCGCCAGCAGCCCTGATCCGCTACCCTACGAGCAGTACTTC. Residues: CASSPDPLPYEQYF.